The next 16 T cell receptor beta chains were all read from a single sample in a study of T cells in Graves' hyperthyroidism and ophthalmopathy. Regions amplified from RNA transcripts were the TCR beta CDR3 regions. TCR CDR3 underwent first-round RT-PCR with the HTBI primer set. TCRdb redid the calling of the multiplex PCR reads with MiXCR, one entry per CDR3 protein. The repertoire consists of more than 500,000 distinct CDR3 sequences, with around 16% occurring once and the leading ten covering approximately 3.9%. The material sequenced was blood. These receptors came from a woman younger than 45 with Graves' hyperthyroidism.

This clonotype was counted at least ten times. V and J are TRBV27 and TRBJ1-5, with 7 nucleotides matching TRBD1. With 1 base clipped from V and 4 bases from J, the junction kept 7 bases outside the gene matches. The CDR3 length is 16 residues. CDR1 is MNHEY, CDR2 SMNVEV, per germline (reference sequence). The CDR3 region has the DNA TGTGCCAGCAGTTTATGGGGACAGTTAGGTAATCAGCCCCAGCATTTT. The encoded protein is CASSLWGQLGNQPQHF.

There are many counts of this clonotype. The chain joins TRBV4-2 to TRBJ1-2, with a weak D call TRBD1 (6 bases). Germline-derived CDR1 and CDR2 are LGHNA and YNFKEQ. This CDR3 region has 16 residues. Trimming left V 4 bases short and J 5 bases short, with 20 bases between. In nucleotides, the CDR3 is TGTGCCAGCAGCCCAAACTCGGGACAAACAATGTATGGCTACACCTTC. Translating gives CASSPNSGQTMYGYTF.

This clonotype was detected a few times. Possible read error: a much larger clone is one base away. V gene TRBV3-1 combines with J gene TRBJ2-7, with D maybe TRBD2 (5 bases). The CDR3 covers 15 residues. The germline gives CDR1 LGHDT, CDR2 YNNKEL (reference sequence). This chain's CDR3 is CAGSQVKLSGYEQYF. The CDR3 coding sequence is TGTGCCGGCAGCCAAGTTAAGCTCAGCGGCTACGAGCAGTACTTC.

CDR3 sequence reads: CAISEDTGGYTF. The CDR3, as DNA: TGTGCCATCAGTGAAGATACAGGGGGCTACACCTTC. The chain employs TRBV10-3 and TRBJ1-2; a weak D match, TRBD1 (6 bases). Germline V lookup: CDR1 ENHRY, CDR2 SYGVKD. CDR3 length equals 12 residues. Trimming removed 3 bases from V and 8 bases from J, with 10 bases in between.

The V and J genes are TRBV27 and TRBJ2-7; TRBD2 matches at 11 bases. This CDR3 is 15 amino acids long. V lost 7 bases, J lost 6 bases, and 11 bases stayed unmatched. The germline CDR1 and CDR2 sequences are MNHEY and SMNVEV (reference sequence). CDR3 nucleotides: TGTGCCAGCATTCCACTAGCGGGAGACCCAGGCGAGCAGTACTTC. This codes for CASIPLAGDPGEQYF.

Comments on this clonotype: A much larger clone is a single base away; this may be a read error. The chain employs TRBV7-8 and TRBJ2-1; 8 bases map to TRBD1. The CDR3 has 17 amino acids. Trimming cost V 5 bases and J 6 bases; bases outside gene matches: 15. Per germline, CDR1 SGHVS and CDR2 FQNEAQ. The CDR3 spells CASSLVISDRAGNEQFF. DNA of the CDR3: TGTGCCAGCAGCCTTGTAATTTCGGACAGGGCCGGCAATGAGCAGTTCTTC.

This clonotype appeared many times. The chain couples TRBV28 to TRBJ2-7, with TRBD2 identical over 10 bases. J lost 7 bases, V lost 3 bases, and 24 bases had no gene match. The CDR3 covers 20 residues. Germline CDR1 reads MDHEN; CDR2 reads SYDVKM. DNA of the CDR3: TGTGCCAGCAGTTTTTCGGGAGGAATCGGGCTAGCGGGAGAAGGGTGGGAGCAGTACTTC. It is translated as CASSFSGGIGLAGEGWEQYF.

In nucleotides, the CDR3 is TGTGCCAGCAGCGTAGCTGTTTGGGGCAGCACAGATACGCAGTATTTT. Amino acids: CASSVAVWGSTDTQYF. This chain links TRBV9 with TRBJ2-3; D perhaps matches TRBD1 (5 bases). V was shortened by 0 bases and J by 0 bases, with 11 bases between the two germline ends. The CDR3 has 16 amino acids. CDR1 and CDR2 from the germline V gene are SGDLS and YYNGEE.

The V gene is TRBV19, the J gene TRBJ2-1, with 7 bases aligning to TRBD1. In germline, CDR1 is LNHDA, CDR2 SQIVND (reference sequence). The CDR3 has 14 amino acids. The trim removed 5 bases at V and 9 bases at J, leaving 10 bases unmatched. This chain's CDR3 is CASSLSTGSVEQFF. The CDR3 region has the DNA TGTGCCAGTAGTCTGTCGACAGGGTCGGTTGAGCAGTTCTTC.

This clonotype was observed many times. The chain recombines TRBV20-1 with TRBJ2-7; 7 positions match TRBD2. In germline, CDR1 is DFQATT, CDR2 SNEGSKA (reference sequence). The junction had 7 bases not matched to a gene; V was cut back by 0 bases and J by 2 bases. The CDR3 is 15 residues long. Here the CDR3 reads CSARDPLAATYEQYF. CDR3 sequence (DNA): TGCAGTGCTAGAGATCCCCTAGCGGCCACCTACGAGCAGTACTTC.

This clonotype was counted many times. The chain employs TRBV20-1 and TRBJ2-7, with TRBD2 matching 15 bases. Trimming cost V 6 bases and J 5 bases; bases outside gene matches: 8. Looked up from germline, CDR1 is DFQATT and CDR2 is SNEGSKA (reference sequence). The length of the CDR3 is 15 residues. The CDR3 region is CSARWGLAGGHEQYF. CDR3 nucleotides: TGCAGTGCGCGCTGGGGACTAGCGGGAGGCCACGAGCAGTACTTC.

This chain joins TRBV28 and TRBJ1-5; D is unresolved. Deletions cut 2 bases from V and 7 bases from J, with 12 bases between. The CDR3 has 14 residues. Germline CDR1 reads MDHEN; CDR2 reads SYDVKM. As DNA, the CDR3 is TGTGCCAGCAGTTTAATAGGGAAATCCCAGCCCCAGCATTTT. Amino acid sequence: CASSLIGKSQPQHF.

This clonotype was counted ten times or more. V is TRBV5-4 and J is TRBJ2-7, with TRBD2 as a possible D gene (6 bases). The germline V and J ends were trimmed by 4 bases and 3 bases, with 17 bases remaining between them. The CDR3 is made up of 15 amino acids. The germline CDR1 and CDR2 sequences are SGHNT and YYREEE (reference sequence). CDR3: CASSLNPGLSYEQYF. The CDR3 bases are TGTGCCAGCAGCCTGAACCCGGGACTGAGCTACGAGCAGTACTTC. The variable domain in full, completed from reference TRBV5-4 and TRBJ2-7, reads ETGVTQSPTHLIKTRGQQVTLRCSSQSGHNTVSWYQQALGQGPQFIFQYYREEENGRGNFPPRFSGLQFPNYSSELNVNALELDDSALYLCASSLNPGLSYEQYFGPGTRLTVT.

J is TRBJ2-7 and V is TRBV10-2; 10 bases are a match to TRBD2. The CDR3 consists of 14 residues. J lost 2 bases, V lost 6 bases, and 4 bases had no gene match. Germline V gives CDR1 WSHSY, CDR2 SAAADI. The CDR3 protein is CASRAGLATYEQYF. In DNA, the CDR3 is TGCGCCAGCAGAGCGGGACTAGCGACCTACGAGCAGTACTTC.

Many counts were recorded for this clonotype. The rearrangement uses TRBV6-1 and TRBJ2-7; the D gene is possibly TRBD1 (5 bases). The CDR3 covers 14 residues. From germline, CDR1 is MNHNS and CDR2 SASEGT. Trimming pared 6 bases from V and 0 bases from J, leaving 12 bases between. CDR3 in DNA: TGTGCCAGCAGACGACAGTTTAGCTCCTACGAGCAGTACTTC. It codes for CASRRQFSSYEQYF.

This clonotype was picked up many times. This chain links TRBV20-1 with TRBJ2-7; D not resolved. The CDR3 consists of 13 residues. V lost 7 bases and J 0 bases, leaving 13 bases between the germline ends. Germline loops: CDR1 DFQATT, CDR2 SNEGSKA (reference sequence). The CDR3 loop is CSVKGYSSYEQYF. The CDR3 DNA reads as TGCAGTGTCAAAGGGTACAGCTCCTACGAGCAGTACTTC.